The T cell receptor (beta chain) under discussion was sequenced for a study of T cell responses to AZD1222 COVID-19 vaccine. Findings and limits, study-wide: The sample set comprised mostly white British donors with more females, and clonal diversity was possibly underestimated. Nearly half of spike-specific TCRs reportedly go after variant regions that carry no mutations. Repertoire sampling happened only post peak T cell response.

TCRdb keeps only in-frame clones here, not all; method: immunoSEQ multiplex PCR. This sample contains over 120,000 clones. As concerns this clone: Its matching antigen is unknown.

The germline V gene has CDR1 SGHNT and CDR2 YENEEA. The CDR3 covers 14 residues. Trimming left V 1 base short and J 8 bases short, with 9 bases between. Sequencing used peripheral blood. The gene calls are TRBV11-3 and TRBJ1-6, with D uncertain. The receptor comes from an adult in good health. CDR3 in DNA: TGTGCCAGCAGCTTAGTCAGGAACGATTCACCCCTCCACTTT. Translating gives CASSLVRNDSPLHF.